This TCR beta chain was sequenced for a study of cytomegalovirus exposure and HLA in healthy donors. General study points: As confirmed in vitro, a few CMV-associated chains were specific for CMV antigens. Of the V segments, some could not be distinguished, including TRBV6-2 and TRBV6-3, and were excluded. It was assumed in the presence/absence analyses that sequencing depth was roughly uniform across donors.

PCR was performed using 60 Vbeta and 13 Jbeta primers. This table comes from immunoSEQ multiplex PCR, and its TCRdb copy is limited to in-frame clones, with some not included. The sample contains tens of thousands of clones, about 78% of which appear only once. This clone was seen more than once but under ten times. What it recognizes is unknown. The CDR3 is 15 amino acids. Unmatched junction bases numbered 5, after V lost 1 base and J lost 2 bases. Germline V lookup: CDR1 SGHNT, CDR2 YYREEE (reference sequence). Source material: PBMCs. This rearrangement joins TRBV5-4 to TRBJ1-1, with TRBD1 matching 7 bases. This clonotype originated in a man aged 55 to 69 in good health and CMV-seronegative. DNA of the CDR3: TGTGCCAGCAGCTTGCAGGACAGGAGAAACACTGAAGCTTTCTTT. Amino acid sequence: CASSLQDRRNTEAFF.